This record covers a single TCR beta chain. The data derive from a study of OX40 agonist ivuxolimab in advanced cancers. There are 14 residues in the CDR3. CDR1 is MDHEN, CDR2 SYDVKM, per germline. Trimming took off 4 bases at V and 7 bases at J, with 16 bases between the two ends. Sequenced by immunoSEQ multiplex PCR; TCRdb stores in-frame clones only, minus some. The sample records 50,000 to 65,000 clones, around nine tenths being singletons. The starting material was CD4+ or CD8+ T cells sorted from blood, obtained in a trial of the OX40 agonist ivuxolimab. The chain links TRBV28 to TRBJ2-5, with a tentative D call TRBD2 (5 bases). This receptor was identified in an adult with an advanced solid tumor such as melanoma, head and neck, liver or kidney cancer. CDR3 sequence reads: CASSSPPGVGTQYF. The CDR3, as DNA: TGTGCCAGCAGTTCCCCCCCCGGGGTAGGGACCCAGTACTTC.